The sequence of this T cell receptor beta chain was determined in a study of cytomegalovirus exposure and HLA in healthy donors. Study-level points and caveats: There were several of the most significant clusters that appeared linked to common viral pathogens in a later analysis.

The PCR was carried out with 60 Vbeta primers and 13 Jbeta primers. Method: immunoSEQ multiplex PCR; TCRdb's copy keeps in-frame clones and lacks some. The listing records about 58,000 clones. Trimming took 3 bases from V and 2 from J; bases not matched to a gene: 16. The CDR3 runs to 18 residues. CDR1 and CDR2 (germline): SGHDT, YYEEEE. With regard to this clone: The antigen remains undetermined.

This receptor was identified in a woman aged 18-29 years in good health and CMV-seronegative. Sequenced material: PBMCs. The rearrangement links TRBV5-6 to TRBJ2-7; TRBD2 matches at 8 bases. The chain's CDR3 is CASSWDTGGGLFPYEQYF. In DNA form, the CDR3 reads TGTGCCAGCAGCTGGGACACGGGGGGGGGTCTCTTCCCCTACGAGCAGTACTTC. Full variable domain (remainder filled in from reference TRBV5-6 and TRBJ2-7): DAGVTQSPTHLIKTRGQQVTLRCSPKSGHDTVSWYQQALGQGPQFIFQYYEEEERQRGNFPDRFSGHQFPNYSSELNVNALLLGDSALYLCASSWDTGGGLFPYEQYFGPGTRLTVT.